What follows are 15 T cell receptor beta chains derived from one specimen sequenced in a study of cytomegalovirus exposure and HLA in healthy donors (dated by TCRdb to the late 2010s). Library method: the immunoSEQ multiplex PCR assay. TCRdb obtained this table from immuneACCESS and retained in-frame rearrangements with V and J assigned. These tables miss some clones; where compared with another copy, unresolved V genes account for less than half of the shortfall, and the remainder is unexplained. Here the sample has about 160,000 clones; nearly 90% occur a single time. The top ten constitute over 4% of the sample. The specimen sequenced was PBMCs. These TCRs come from a man aged 18 to 29 in good health and CMV-seropositive.

The chain employs TRBV27 and TRBJ2-7; 10 nucleotides line up with TRBD1. Unmatched junction bases numbered 11, after V lost 8 bases and J lost 7 bases. CDR1 is MNHEY, CDR2 SMNVEV, per germline (reference sequence). The CDR3 spans 14 residues. Written as DNA, the CDR3 is TGTGCCAGCCAGAGACAGGGGGCGCCGACTGAGCAGTACTTC. This codes for CASQRQGAPTEQYF.

The V call is TRBV5-1, the J call TRBJ1-1, with 7 bases matching TRBD1. V lost 4 bases to trimming and J lost 1 base; unmatched junction nucleotides: 7. This CDR3 spans 15 amino acids. The V gene's germline CDR1 is SGHRS and CDR2 YFSETQ. The CDR3 reads CASSPQTGPNTEAFF. The CDR3 DNA is TGCGCCAGCAGCCCTCAGACAGGGCCGAACACTGAAGCTTTCTTT.

This rearrangement joins TRBV7-9 to TRBJ2-7; no reliable D call. The CDR3 extends over 14 amino acids. Germline V CDR1 and CDR2: SEHNR, FQNEAQ (reference sequence). V dropped 6 bases and J dropped 0 bases, with 12 bases sitting between them. The CDR3 bases are TGTGCCAGCAGTTTAACAGAAATCTCCTACGAGCAGTACTTC. It is translated as CASSLTEISYEQYF. The whole variable domain, remainder taken from reference TRBV7-9 and TRBJ2-7, is DTGVSQNPRHKITKRGQNVTFRCDPISEHNRLYWYRQTLGQGPEFLTYFQNEAQLEKSRLLSDRFSAERPKGSFSTLEIQRTEQGDSAMYLCASSLTEISYEQYFGPGTRLTVT.

The rearrangement uses TRBV27 and TRBJ2-2, with a weak D call TRBD2 (6 bases). V was pared by 6 bases and J by 1 base, with 24 bases between. CDR1 and CDR2 from the germline V gene are MNHEY and SMNVEV (reference sequence). This CDR3 region has 19 residues. CDR3 sequence reads: CASRGWKAGIIGNTGELFF. CDR3 sequence (DNA): TGTGCCAGCAGGGGGTGGAAGGCGGGAATCATTGGGAACACCGGGGAGCTGTTTTTT.

The chain couples TRBV19 to TRBJ2-7; 9 bases are a match to TRBD1. Germline CDR1 reads LNHDA; CDR2 reads SQIVND (reference sequence). This CDR3 has 14 residues. The trim removed 5 bases at V and 7 bases at J, leaving 9 bases unmatched. The DNA for the CDR3 is TGTGCCAGTAGTGCGGCACAGGGGGCGTGGGAGCAGTACTTC. Translated, it gives CASSAAQGAWEQYF.

CDR3 amino acids: CASSQPGVGANVLTF. CDR3 nucleotide sequence: TGTGCCAGCAGCCAGCCGGGAGTTGGGGCCAACGTCCTGACTTTC. The chain couples TRBV5-6 to TRBJ2-6; tentative D call: TRBD2 (6 bases). From germline, CDR1 is SGHDT and CDR2 YYEEEE. The CDR3 is 15 residues long. Between the trimmed V and J ends, which lost 4 bases and 3 bases, there was a span of 11 bases.

The chain couples TRBV30 to TRBJ2-2; D gene uncertain. This CDR3 region has 14 residues. V shed 2 bases and J shed 3 bases, with 10 bases lying between them. Germline V lookup: CDR1 GTSNPN, CDR2 SVGIG (reference sequence). The CDR3 DNA is TGTGCCTGGAGTTCAAAGCTGTACACCGGGGAGCTGTTTTTT. Residues: CAWSSKLYTGELFF.

The V call is TRBV27, the J call TRBJ2-7, with D possibly being TRBD2 (5 bases). Trimming removed 5 bases from V and 1 base from J, with 12 bases in between. The germline V gene encodes CDR1 MNHEY and CDR2 SMNVEV (reference sequence). The CDR3 runs 14 residues. In DNA form, the CDR3 reads TGTGCCAGCAGTGTGGCGGGCTCGTCCTACGAGCAGTACTTC. This sequence encodes CASSVAGSSYEQYF.

This chain joins TRBV27 and TRBJ1-5, with D tentatively TRBD1 (6 bases). The CDR3 is made up of 16 amino acids. The germline CDR1 and CDR2 sequences are MNHEY and SMNVEV (reference sequence). V lost 1 base to trimming and J lost 2 bases, with 12 bases between them. CDR3: CASSLWGRGGNQPQHF. In DNA form, the CDR3 reads TGTGCCAGCAGTTTATGGGGCAGGGGTGGCAATCAGCCCCAGCATTTT.

This clone came up once. In DNA form, the CDR3 reads TGTGCCAGCAGCTTAGTTGGGGCAGACCAGTACCTAGGGCAGTTCTTC. This sequence encodes CASSLVGADQYLGQFF. This chain uses TRBV7-2 with TRBJ2-1, with D tentatively TRBD1 (5 bases). Trimming pared 1 base from V and 12 bases from J, leaving 22 bases between. The CDR3 is 16 amino acids. The germline V gene encodes CDR1 SGHTA and CDR2 FQGNSA.

This chain uses TRBV6-5 with TRBJ1-2, with D tentatively TRBD1 (5 bases). V was clipped by 5 bases and J by 5 bases, with 6 bases between them. Germline values: CDR1 MNHEY, CDR2 SVGAGI. This CDR3 has 11 amino acids. As DNA, the CDR3 is TGTGCCAGCAGTGACAGATATGGCTACACCTTC. Its protein product is CASSDRYGYTF.

The rearrangement links TRBV10-3 to TRBJ2-7, with D possibly TRBD1 on 5 matching bases. CDR3 size: 13 residues. Trimming cost V 3 bases and J 7 bases, with 13 bases left between them. Per the germline V gene, CDR1 is ENHRY and CDR2 is SYGVKD. CDR3 amino acids: CAISEKGLSEQYF. The DNA of the CDR3 is TGTGCCATCAGTGAAAAGGGGCTTTCGGAGCAGTACTTC.

The CDR3 reads CASSLKSGNFHEQFF. The CDR3 DNA sequence: TGTGCCAGTAGTCTCAAGAGCGGGAATTTCCATGAGCAGTTCTTC. The V gene is TRBV19, the J gene TRBJ2-1, with 7 bases fitting TRBD2. The CDR3 loop spans 15 amino acids. Germline V gives CDR1 LNHDA, CDR2 SQIVND (reference sequence). V trimming: 5 bases; J trimming: 8 bases; junction bases outside the gene matches: 12.

This chain links TRBV5-6 with TRBJ1-1, with D possibly matching TRBD1 (6 bases). The germline V gene has CDR1 SGHDT and CDR2 YYEEEE. CDR3 length: 16 residues. Trimming pared 2 bases from V and 1 base from J, leaving 15 bases between. The CDR3 bases are TGTGCCAGCAGCTTTGTGGTCACAGGGACGAACACTGAAGCTTTCTTT. It specifies CASSFVVTGTNTEAFF.

The V call is TRBV6-1, the J call TRBJ2-7; TRBD2 is a possible D gene (5 bases). V lost 2 bases and J lost 4, with 9 bases in between. The CDR3 is made up of 13 amino acids. CDR1 and CDR2 from the germline V gene are MNHNS and SASEGT. The CDR3 region is CASSEPGLYEQYF. CDR3 in DNA: TGTGCCAGCAGTGAACCGGGATTGTACGAGCAGTACTTC.